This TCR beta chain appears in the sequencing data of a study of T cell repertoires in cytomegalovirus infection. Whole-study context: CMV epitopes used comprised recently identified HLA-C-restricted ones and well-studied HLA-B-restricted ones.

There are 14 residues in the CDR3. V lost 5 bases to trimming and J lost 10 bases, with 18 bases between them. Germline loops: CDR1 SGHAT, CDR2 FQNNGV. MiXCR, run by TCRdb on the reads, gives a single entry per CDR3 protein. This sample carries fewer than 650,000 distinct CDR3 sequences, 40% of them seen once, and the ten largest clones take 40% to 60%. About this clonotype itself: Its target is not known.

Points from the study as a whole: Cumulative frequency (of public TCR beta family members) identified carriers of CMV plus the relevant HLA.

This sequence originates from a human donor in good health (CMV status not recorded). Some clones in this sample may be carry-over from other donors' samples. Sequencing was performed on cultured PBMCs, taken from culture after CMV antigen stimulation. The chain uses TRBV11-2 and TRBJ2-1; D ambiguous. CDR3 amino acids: CASSSAPGPREQFF. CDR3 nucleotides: TGTGCCAGCAGCAGTGCTCCAGGCCCTCGGGAGCAGTTCTTC.